This TCR beta chain appears in the sequencing data of a study of T-cell memory formation after mild COVID-19. Findings and limits, study-wide: Whereas later expanders leaned CD4+, clones contracting day 15 to 85 showed a balanced CD4/CD8 makeup. Memory sampled before infection contained some responding clones, suggesting cross-reactive memory joined. Clones that contracted clustered mainly in CM and EM if CD4+ and in EMRA if CD8+.

This clonotype was seen at least ten times. Its target is not known. V dropped 2 bases and J dropped 1 base, with 13 bases sitting between them. Germline V gene sequence: CDR1 SGHKS, CDR2 YYEKEE (reference sequence). CDR3 size: 17 residues. TCRdb reprocessed the 5' RACE reads with MiXCR, giving one entry per CDR3 protein. The sample holds roughly 250,000 distinct CDR3 sequences, 16% seen once. This chain uses TRBV5-5 with TRBJ2-6; D is unclear. This receptor was identified in a young man who had mild COVID-19 (a few samples of this study predate the infection). Cell type and time point are not known. The material sequenced was PBMCs or a T cell subset sorted from them (not recorded which). The CDR3 bases are TGTGCCAGCAGCTTAAGGCTGTCGTATTCTGGGGCCAACGTCCTGACTTTC. This encodes CASSLRLSYSGANVLTF.